This entry is about one T cell receptor beta chain. As yet, its antigen is unknown. The data were obtained in a study of monozygotic twins with inflammatory bowel disease. For every donor, one blood sample of 2.5 ml was drawn. Study results and caveats: Repertoire similarity was not found to differ between concordant and discordant twins, possibly from limited power. Twins with IBD had fewer clonotypes in common with others than healthy twins, particularly during disease activity. Healthy co-twins exceeded IBD patients in TCRbeta diversity as measured by inverse Simpson.

For each CDR3 protein, TCRdb gives one entry from its re-call of the 5' RACE reads, without DNA. Its listing shows approximately 150,000 distinct CDR3 sequences. The receptor comes from a human donor with ulcerative colitis or Crohn's disease, or a healthy co-twin of an affected twin (not recorded which). The specimen was blood.

CDR3 amino acids: CASSPLHFGGSEAFF. V gene TRBV5-1 combines with J gene TRBJ1-1. The CDR3 runs 15 residues. From germline, CDR1 is SGHRS and CDR2 YFSETQ.